This T cell receptor beta chain is drawn from a study of cytomegalovirus exposure and HLA in healthy donors (dated by TCRdb to the late 2010s). For the wider study: According to an earlier analysis of around 600 of the donors, 150 million to 200 million T cells yielded 120 million or so unique TCR beta sequences and around 300 Gb of sequence data. An early release covering roughly 640 HLA-typed donors comprised about 300 gigabases of sequencing data and about 90 million unique TCR sequences. The genetic ancestry cluster associated with self-reported Caucasian donors included 65% to 90% of the 300 to 400 genotyped donors. The study was designed to test whether signatures of past pathogen exposure could be identified by cataloging public T cell receptors. The study used immunosequencing to profile the T cell repertoires of around 600 subjects and linked those repertoires to cytomegalovirus serostatus. Besides the first cohort of some 670 subjects, a separate validation cohort made up of 120 different subjects was used. To predict cytomegalovirus infection status, the study combined high-throughput TCR immunosequencing, statistical association of individual TCRs with disease status, and machine learning. A later analysis re-analyzed previously published TCR beta repertoires from 660 or so donors and added high-resolution HLA genotyping to study TCR occurrence patterns. Rather than using new phenotypic data, the later analysis identified candidate immune exposures from TCR beta sequences and from how often those sequences occurred across donors. An earlier analysis of several hundred of the donors applied high-throughput TCR beta sequencing to assess whether each TCR beta V gene segment acted as functional or pseudogenic. Donor age, sex, ethnicity and CMV serostatus were compiled alongside the repertoire data. Genome-wide SNP genotypes for about 60% of the 666 donors were used in a later genetic analysis, which treated that subset as a discovery cohort. Every repertoire in the discovery cohort had been generated on one and the same sequencing platform. Class I and class II HLA loci were covered by the typing at four-digit resolution. The number of donors typed differed by locus, with roughly 620-630 for A, B, C, DRB1 and DQB1, roughly 520 for DQA1, 600 to 610 for DPA1, and about 450 for DPB1. Roughly 5 DR-DQ haplotypes were handled as single units for association and clustering because linkage in the cohort was strong. Among about 400 genotyped donors of the cohort, an average of approximately 200,000 unique TCR beta nucleotide sequences was sequenced per donor, of which roughly 17% were non-productive.

The cohort consisted of more than 650 healthy bone marrow donors. At the time of sampling, all cohort members were nominally healthy, though unrecorded immune exposures were likely present. Of the 666 cohort members, 250 to 300 had a positive CMV serostatus and about 360 had a negative one, while no CMV serostatus was recorded for the donor. Every donor gave a peripheral blood sample, and the peripheral blood mononuclear cells from that sample were used for TCR beta sequencing. The Qiagen DNeasy Blood Extraction Kit was used to extract genomic DNA from the blood cell samples. This clone has only one observation. Its target antigen remains unknown. Base-call qualities are not available, and no considerably larger clone is one nucleotide away. Libraries were made using the immunoSEQ multiplex PCR assay. For the multiplex PCR, a mixture combining 60 forward primers for TCR Vbeta segments and 13 reverse primers for TCR Jbeta segments was used. A multiplex PCR assay on genomic DNA amplified the CDR3 region of rearranged TCR beta genes. On the Illumina HiSeq System, the amplified TCR beta libraries were sequenced as 87-base-pair reads. As for the original processing: Across the 700 or so repertoires, a later analysis counted approximately 83 million unique TCR beta chains, some 11 million of which were shared by at least two donors. Raw reads were error-corrected and collapsed into unique sequences by a nearest-neighbor algorithm in which closely related sequences were merged to remove PCR and sequencing errors. V, D and J gene segments were assigned by aligning CDR3 sequences to IMGT reference sequences. For a sequence to be retained, a match of at least six nucleotides was required to both a V gene segment and a J gene segment. A rearrangement was called productive if the CDR3 had no stop codons and remained in frame with V and J, and every other rearrangement was called non-productive. CDR3 was defined by IMGT convention, running from the second conserved V-encoded cysteine to the conserved J-encoded phenylalanine. In an earlier analysis of more than 550 of the donors, sequences lacking an unambiguous match to a single V gene segment were excluded. In an earlier analysis of several hundred of the donors, V segments were called functional above 56.7% productive rearrangements and were called segregating when the between-donor standard deviation exceeded 5%. A statistical classification framework was built for diagnosing cytomegalovirus status from the catalog of TCR beta chain sequences. In a later analysis, V and J genes were assigned by comparing TCR nucleotide sequences against IMGT/GENE-DB human TR gene sequences. A later analysis assigned CDR3 sequences and most-parsimonious VDJ recombination scenarios with the TCRdist pipeline. In a later analysis, each TCR beta chain was defined by its CDR3 amino acid sequence together with its V-gene family, and reads lacking a unique V-gene family were excluded. As a way to deal with suspected cross-contamination and a sequencing artifact, a later analysis dropped under 600 nucleotide sequences that were highly shared and had low generation probability. In a later analysis, a clonal expansion index for each public chain was calculated from normalized within-repertoire ranks of inferred template counts. Generation probabilities in a later analysis came from a VDJ recombination model fitted to out-of-frame rearrangements, and those results were checked against IGoR. In a later analysis, TCR-TCR, TCR-HLA and TCR-CMV co-occurrence was scored with hypergeometric tests, and a repertoire-size bias correction was applied to TCR pairs. False discovery rates were estimated in a later analysis by permuting HLA or CMV assignments 20 times. In a later analysis, co-occurring TCRs were grouped using DBSCAN, and TCRdist sequence similarity was added for clustering within HLA-allele-positive subsets. Co-occurrence clustering excluded repertoires with fewer than 30,000 or more than 120,000 public chains, plus five with anomalous nucleotide sharing. TCRdb re-hosts the immuneACCESS table, in-frame sequences only. Its copies lack some clones; in the studies checked, an unresolved V gene accounts for under half of them, and the cause for the rest is not known. V and J calls and clone size follow that table, whereas D and trimming were derived from the DNA. The sample has about 150,000 clones on record, over 75% of them singletons. The ten largest clones capture about 4.3% of the sample.

The full study reports these points: Immune exposure information for the cohort was limited to CMV serostatus. A later analysis found that TCR association rates varied across HLA loci, with DRB1 alleles showing the most associated TCRs and HLA-C alleles the fewest. The presence/absence analyses assumed that sequencing depth was roughly uniform across donors, and that assumption may not be true. The cohort was sequenced for TCR beta chains only, and without alpha or paired-chain data the features that could be detected were limited. Linkage disequilibrium might explain the correlated functional status among segregating V segments, but an unknown experimental factor could not be excluded. A later analysis found that most CMV-associated TCR beta chains appeared HLA-restricted, with HLA associations seemingly driven largely by CMV exposure. Approximately 18 rarely observed V segments, including chromosome 9 orphons, were excluded from the earlier analysis of approximately 500 of the donors because counts were too low. In vitro tests confirmed that a few of the cytomegalovirus-associated TCR beta chains recognize cytomegalovirus antigens. A cluster of highly shared sequence variants was judged likely to be a technical artifact of the sequencing pipeline. In a later analysis, several top co-occurrence clusters were reported to appear linked to parvovirus B19, influenza, CMV and Epstein-Barr virus. Most TCR sequences were seen in very few donors, while some public TCRs were found in many individuals. A later genetic analysis reported fewer N-insertions in productive TCRs among donors in an Asian-associated ancestry cluster than the approximately 700-donor mean. A further reported finding was that TCR beta sequences accurately predicted the HLA-A and HLA-B alleles for most subjects in the first cohort. Cytomegalovirus status was reported to be diagnosed by the classifier with high specificity and sensitivity in both the original and validation cohorts. Broadly in line with IMGT annotations, most TCR beta V segments showed up in productive rearrangements about 87% or about 30% of the time in an earlier analysis of around 600 of the donors. The 87-base-pair reads could not distinguish some IMGT-functional V segments, including TRBV6-2 and TRBV6-3, so those segments were excluded. Assigning TCR associations to individual alleles was difficult when HLA alleles, especially DR and DQ, strongly co-occurred. The study gave a list of over 150 TCR beta chains associated with cytomegalovirus. Compared with equally common non-associated chains, HLA-associated TCR beta chains in a later analysis were more clonally expanded and had lower generation probabilities. At a false discovery rate of 0.05, a later analysis linked about 17,000 TCR beta sequences to specific HLA alleles. HLA typing was unavailable for some donors at each locus, so association tests used only the typed subset. An association between a missense DCLRE1C variant and V-gene and J-gene trimming of TCR beta chains was found in a later genetic analysis and replicated in an independent cohort. According to the authors, the approach could potentially be generalized to other disease states and immunological phenotypes.

For this chain, trimming is 4 bases at the V end and 8 bases at the J end, and the number of junction bases without a gene match is 7. Taken from the germline V gene, the CDR1 and CDR2 loops are SGHTA and FQGNSA. The CDR3, from cysteine to phenylalanine, totals 14 residues. Here the CDR3 DNA is all that survives: 42 bases in frame from base 1. This clonotype was obtained from a young man in good health. The V and J segments used are TRBV7-2 and TRBJ1-4, and 7 junctional nucleotides match TRBD1. Specimen: PBMCs. This receptor carries the CDR3 CASSSTGLGEKLFF. The nucleotide sequence is TGTGCCAGCAGCTCGACAGGGTTAGGCGAAAAACTGTTTTTT.